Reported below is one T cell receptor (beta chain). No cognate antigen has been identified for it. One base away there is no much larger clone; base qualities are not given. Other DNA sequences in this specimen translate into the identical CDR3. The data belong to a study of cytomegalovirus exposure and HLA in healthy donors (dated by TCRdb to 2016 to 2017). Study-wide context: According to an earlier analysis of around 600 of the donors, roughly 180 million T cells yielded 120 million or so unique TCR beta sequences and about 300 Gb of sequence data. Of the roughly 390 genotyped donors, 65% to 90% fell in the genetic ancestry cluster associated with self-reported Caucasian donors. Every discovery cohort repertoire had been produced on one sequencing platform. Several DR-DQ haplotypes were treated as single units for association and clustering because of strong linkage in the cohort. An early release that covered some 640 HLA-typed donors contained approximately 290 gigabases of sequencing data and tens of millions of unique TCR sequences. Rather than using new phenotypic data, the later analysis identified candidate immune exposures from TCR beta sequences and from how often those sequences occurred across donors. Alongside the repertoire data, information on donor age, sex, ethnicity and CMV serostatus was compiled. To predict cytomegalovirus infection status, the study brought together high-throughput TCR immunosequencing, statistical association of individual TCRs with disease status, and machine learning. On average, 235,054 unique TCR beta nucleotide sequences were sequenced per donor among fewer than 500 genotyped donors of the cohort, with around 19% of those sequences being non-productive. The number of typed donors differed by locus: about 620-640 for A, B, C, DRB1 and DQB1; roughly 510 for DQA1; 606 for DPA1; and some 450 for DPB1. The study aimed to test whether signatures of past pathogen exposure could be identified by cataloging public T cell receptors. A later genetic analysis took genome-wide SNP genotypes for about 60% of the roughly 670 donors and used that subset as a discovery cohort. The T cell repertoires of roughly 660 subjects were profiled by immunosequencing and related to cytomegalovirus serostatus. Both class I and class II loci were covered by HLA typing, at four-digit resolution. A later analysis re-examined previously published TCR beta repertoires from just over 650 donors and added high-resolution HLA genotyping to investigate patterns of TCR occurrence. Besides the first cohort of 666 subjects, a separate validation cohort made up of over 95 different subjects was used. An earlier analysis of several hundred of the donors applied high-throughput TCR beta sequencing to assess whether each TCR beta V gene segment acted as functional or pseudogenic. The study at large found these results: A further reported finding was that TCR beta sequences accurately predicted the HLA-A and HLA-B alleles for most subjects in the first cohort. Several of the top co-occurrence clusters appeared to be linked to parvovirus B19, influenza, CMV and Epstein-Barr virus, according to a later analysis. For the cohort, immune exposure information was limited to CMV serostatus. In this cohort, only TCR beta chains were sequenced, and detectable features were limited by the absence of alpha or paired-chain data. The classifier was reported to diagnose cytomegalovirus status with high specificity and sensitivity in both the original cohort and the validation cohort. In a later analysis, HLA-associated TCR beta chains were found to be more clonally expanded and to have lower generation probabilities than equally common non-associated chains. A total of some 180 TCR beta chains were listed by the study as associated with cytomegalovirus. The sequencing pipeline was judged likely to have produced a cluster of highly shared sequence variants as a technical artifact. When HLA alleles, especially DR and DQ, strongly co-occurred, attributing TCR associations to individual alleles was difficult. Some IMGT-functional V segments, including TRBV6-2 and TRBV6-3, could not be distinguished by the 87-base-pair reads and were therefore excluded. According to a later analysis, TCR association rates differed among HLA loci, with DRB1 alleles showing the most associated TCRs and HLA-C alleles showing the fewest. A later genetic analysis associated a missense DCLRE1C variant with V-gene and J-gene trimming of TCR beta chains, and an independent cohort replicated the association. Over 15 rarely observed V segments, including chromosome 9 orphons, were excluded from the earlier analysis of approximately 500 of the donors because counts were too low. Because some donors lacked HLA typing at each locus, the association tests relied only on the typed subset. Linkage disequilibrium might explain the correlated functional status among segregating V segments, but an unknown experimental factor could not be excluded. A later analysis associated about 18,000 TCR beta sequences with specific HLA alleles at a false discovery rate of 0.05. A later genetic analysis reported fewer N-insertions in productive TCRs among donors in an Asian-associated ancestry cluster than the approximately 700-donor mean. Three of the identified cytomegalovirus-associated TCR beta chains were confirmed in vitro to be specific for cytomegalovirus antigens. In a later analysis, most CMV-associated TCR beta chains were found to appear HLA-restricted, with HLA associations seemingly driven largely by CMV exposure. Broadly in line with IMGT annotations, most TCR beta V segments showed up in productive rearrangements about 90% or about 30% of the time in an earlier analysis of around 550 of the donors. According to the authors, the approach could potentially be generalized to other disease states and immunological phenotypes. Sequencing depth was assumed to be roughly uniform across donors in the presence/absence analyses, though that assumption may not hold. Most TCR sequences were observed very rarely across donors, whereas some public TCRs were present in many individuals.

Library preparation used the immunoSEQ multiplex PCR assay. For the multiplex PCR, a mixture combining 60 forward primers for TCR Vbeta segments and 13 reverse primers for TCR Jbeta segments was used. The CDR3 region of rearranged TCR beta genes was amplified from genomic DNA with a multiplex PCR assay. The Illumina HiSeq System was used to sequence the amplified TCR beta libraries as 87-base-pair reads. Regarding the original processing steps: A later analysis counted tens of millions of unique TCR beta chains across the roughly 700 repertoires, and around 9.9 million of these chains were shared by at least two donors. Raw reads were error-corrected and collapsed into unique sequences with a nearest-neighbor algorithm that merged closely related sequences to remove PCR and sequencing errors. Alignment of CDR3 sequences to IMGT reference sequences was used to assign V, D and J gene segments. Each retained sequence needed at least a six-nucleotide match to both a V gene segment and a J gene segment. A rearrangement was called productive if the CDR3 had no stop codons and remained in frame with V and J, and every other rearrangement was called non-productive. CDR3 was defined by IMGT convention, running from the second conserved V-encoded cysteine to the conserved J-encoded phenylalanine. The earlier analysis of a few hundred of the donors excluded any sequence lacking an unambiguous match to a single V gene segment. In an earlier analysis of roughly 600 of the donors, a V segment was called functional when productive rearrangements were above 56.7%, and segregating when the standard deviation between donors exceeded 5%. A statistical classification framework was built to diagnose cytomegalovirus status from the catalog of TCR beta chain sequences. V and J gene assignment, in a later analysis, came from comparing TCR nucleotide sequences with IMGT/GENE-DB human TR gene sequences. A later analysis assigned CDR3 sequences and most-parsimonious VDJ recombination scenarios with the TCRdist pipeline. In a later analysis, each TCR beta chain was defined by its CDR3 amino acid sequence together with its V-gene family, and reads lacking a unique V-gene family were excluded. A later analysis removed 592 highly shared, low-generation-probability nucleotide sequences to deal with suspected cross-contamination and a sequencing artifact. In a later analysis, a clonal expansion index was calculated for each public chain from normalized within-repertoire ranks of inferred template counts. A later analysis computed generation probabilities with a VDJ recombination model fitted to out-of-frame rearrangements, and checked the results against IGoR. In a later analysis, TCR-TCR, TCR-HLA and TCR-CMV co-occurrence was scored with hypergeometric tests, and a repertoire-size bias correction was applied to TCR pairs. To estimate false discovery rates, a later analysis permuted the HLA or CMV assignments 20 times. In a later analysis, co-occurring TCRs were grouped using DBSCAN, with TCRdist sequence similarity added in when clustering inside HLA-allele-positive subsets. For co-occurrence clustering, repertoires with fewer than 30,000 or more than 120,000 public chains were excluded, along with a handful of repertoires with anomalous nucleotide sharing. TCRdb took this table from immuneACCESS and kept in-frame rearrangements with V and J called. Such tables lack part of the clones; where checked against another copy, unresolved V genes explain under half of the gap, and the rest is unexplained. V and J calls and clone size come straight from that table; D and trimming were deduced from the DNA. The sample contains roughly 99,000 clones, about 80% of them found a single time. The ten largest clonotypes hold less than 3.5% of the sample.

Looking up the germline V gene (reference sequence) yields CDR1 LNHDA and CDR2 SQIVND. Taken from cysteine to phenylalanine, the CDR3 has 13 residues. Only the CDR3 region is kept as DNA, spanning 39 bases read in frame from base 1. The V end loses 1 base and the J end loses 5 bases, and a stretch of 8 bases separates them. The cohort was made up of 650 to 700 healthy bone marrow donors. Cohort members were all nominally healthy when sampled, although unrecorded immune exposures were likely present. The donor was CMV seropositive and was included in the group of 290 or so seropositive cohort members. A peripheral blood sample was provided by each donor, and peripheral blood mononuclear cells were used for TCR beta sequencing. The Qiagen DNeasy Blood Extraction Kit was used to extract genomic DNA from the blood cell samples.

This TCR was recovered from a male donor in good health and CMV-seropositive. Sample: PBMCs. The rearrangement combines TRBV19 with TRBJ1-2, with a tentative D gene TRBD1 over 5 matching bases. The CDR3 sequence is CASSIGQGYGYTF. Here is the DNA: TGTGCCAGTAGTATAGGCCAGGGTTATGGCTACACCTTC.